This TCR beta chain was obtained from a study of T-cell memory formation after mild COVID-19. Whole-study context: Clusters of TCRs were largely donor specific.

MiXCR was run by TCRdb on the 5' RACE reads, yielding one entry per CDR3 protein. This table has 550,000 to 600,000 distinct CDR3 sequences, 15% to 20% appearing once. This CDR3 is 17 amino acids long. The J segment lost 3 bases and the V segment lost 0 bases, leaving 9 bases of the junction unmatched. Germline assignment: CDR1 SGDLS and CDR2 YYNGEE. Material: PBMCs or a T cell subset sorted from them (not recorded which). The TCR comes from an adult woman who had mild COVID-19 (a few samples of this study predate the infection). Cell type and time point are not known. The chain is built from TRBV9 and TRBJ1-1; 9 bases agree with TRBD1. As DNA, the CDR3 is TGTGCCAGCAGCGTAGATTCCTCCGGACAGGGGTACACTGAAGCTTTCTTT. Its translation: CASSVDSSGQGYTEAFF.